Listed here is a single TCR beta chain. Its antigen remains undetermined. No quality values exist for individual bases; no much larger clone is one base distant. The cohort comprised fewer than 750 healthy bone marrow donors. Cohort members were all nominally healthy when sampled, although unrecorded immune exposures were likely present. The donor was CMV seronegative and was included in the group of a few hundred seronegative cohort members. Every donor gave a peripheral blood sample, and the peripheral blood mononuclear cells from that sample were used for TCR beta sequencing. The Qiagen DNeasy Blood Extraction Kit was used to extract genomic DNA from the blood cell samples. The record originates from a study of cytomegalovirus exposure and HLA in healthy donors (dated by TCRdb to about 2017). At the level of the whole study: In an earlier analysis of some 550 of the donors, less than 350 Gb of sequence data and approximately 120 million unique TCR beta sequences from 150 million to 200 million T cells were reported. Typing coverage varied by locus: roughly 620-640 donors for A, B, C, DRB1 and DQB1; approximately 520 for DQA1; over 600 for DPA1; about 450 for DPB1. In addition to the first cohort of hundreds of subjects, a separate validation cohort of 130 or so different subjects was used. Roughly five DR-DQ haplotypes were handled as single units for association and clustering because linkage in the cohort was strong. An earlier analysis of roughly 580 of the donors used high-throughput TCR beta sequencing to judge whether each TCR beta V gene segment behaved as functional or pseudogenic. Across 398 genotyped donors of the cohort, an average of approximately 240,000 unique TCR beta nucleotide sequences per donor were sequenced, and roughly a sixth of those sequences were non-productive. A later genetic analysis took genome-wide SNP genotypes for about three fifths of the 666 donors and used that subset as a discovery cohort. Donor age, sex, ethnicity and CMV serostatus were compiled alongside the repertoire data. To predict cytomegalovirus infection status, the study brought together high-throughput TCR immunosequencing, statistical association of individual TCRs with disease status, and machine learning. An early release covering about 600 HLA-typed donors comprised about 300 gigabases of sequencing data and tens of millions of unique TCR sequences. The study used immunosequencing to profile the T cell repertoires of approximately 630 subjects and linked those repertoires to cytomegalovirus serostatus. In the later analysis, no new phenotypic data were used to find candidate immune exposures; instead, reliance was placed on TCR beta sequences and their occurrence across donors. Of the roughly 400 genotyped donors, about 80% fell in the genetic ancestry cluster associated with self-reported Caucasian donors. Every discovery cohort repertoire had been produced on one sequencing platform. The study was designed to test whether signatures of past pathogen exposure could be identified by cataloging public T cell receptors. In a later analysis, previously published TCR beta repertoires from 500 to 750 donors were re-analyzed and high-resolution HLA genotyping was added so that TCR occurrence patterns could be studied. Both class I and class II loci were covered by HLA typing, at four-digit resolution.

The investigation overall reported the following: Most TCR sequences were observed very rarely across donors, whereas some public TCRs were present in many individuals. Linkage disequilibrium might explain the correlated functional status among segregating V segments, but an unknown experimental factor could not be ruled out. Compared with equally common non-associated chains, HLA-associated TCR beta chains in a later analysis were more clonally expanded and had lower generation probabilities. Sequencing depth was assumed to be roughly uniform across donors in the presence/absence analyses, though that assumption may not hold. In this cohort, only TCR beta chains were sequenced, and detectable features were limited by the absence of alpha or paired-chain data. The study listed approximately 150 TCR beta chains as associated with cytomegalovirus. According to a later analysis, parvovirus B19, influenza, CMV and Epstein-Barr virus appeared linked to several top co-occurrence clusters. Because counts were too low, 15 to 20 rarely observed V segments, including chromosome 9 orphons, were left out of the earlier analysis of over 550 of the donors. Because HLA typing was unavailable for some donors at each locus, only the typed subset was used in association tests. A cluster of highly shared sequence variants was judged likely to be a technical artifact of the sequencing pipeline. In vitro tests confirmed that three of the cytomegalovirus-associated TCR beta chains recognize cytomegalovirus antigens. A later genetic analysis reported fewer N-insertions in productive TCRs among donors in an Asian-associated ancestry cluster than the roughly 700-donor mean. A later analysis associated 15,000 or so TCR beta sequences with specific HLA alleles at a false discovery rate of 0.05. A further reported finding was that TCR beta sequences accurately predicted the HLA-A and HLA-B alleles for most subjects in the first cohort. An earlier analysis of around 540 of the donors showed that most TCR beta V segments appeared in productive rearrangements either about 87% or about 30% of the time, which broadly matched IMGT annotations. In a later analysis, TCR association rates were found to vary across HLA loci, with the most associated TCRs seen for DRB1 alleles and the fewest for HLA-C alleles. It was suggested by the authors that the approach could potentially be generalized to other disease states and immunological phenotypes. According to a later analysis, most CMV-associated TCR beta chains appeared to be HLA-restricted, and the HLA associations seemed to be driven largely by CMV exposure. In a later genetic analysis, a missense DCLRE1C variant was associated with V-gene and J-gene trimming of TCR beta chains, and the association was replicated in an independent cohort. The only immune exposure information available for the cohort was CMV serostatus. In both the original and validation cohorts, the classifier was reported to diagnose cytomegalovirus status with high specificity and sensitivity. When HLA alleles, especially DR and DQ, strongly co-occurred, TCR associations were difficult to assign to individual alleles.

The library was made by the immunoSEQ multiplex PCR assay. For the multiplex PCR, a mixture combining 60 forward primers for TCR Vbeta segments and 13 reverse primers for TCR Jbeta segments was used. The CDR3 region of rearranged TCR beta genes was amplified from genomic DNA by a multiplex PCR assay. On the Illumina HiSeq System, the amplified TCR beta libraries were sequenced as 87-base-pair reads. Per the source publication's procedure: In a later analysis, tens of millions of unique TCR beta chains were counted across the 500 to 850 repertoires, and roughly 10 million of these chains were shared by at least two donors. A nearest-neighbor algorithm error-corrected the raw reads and collapsed the reads into unique sequences, merging closely related sequences to remove PCR and sequencing errors. CDR3 sequences were aligned to IMGT reference sequences to assign V, D and J gene segments. For a sequence to be retained, a match of at least six nucleotides was required to both a V gene segment and a J gene segment. A rearrangement counted as productive if the CDR3 had no stop codons and remained in frame with V and J, and every other rearrangement counted as non-productive. Following IMGT convention, CDR3 was defined as the stretch from the second conserved V-encoded cysteine up to the conserved J-encoded phenylalanine. In an earlier analysis of more than 550 of the donors, sequences lacking an unambiguous match to a single V gene segment were excluded. In an earlier analysis of several hundred of the donors, V segments were called functional above 56.7% productive rearrangements and were called segregating when the between-donor standard deviation exceeded 5%. A statistical classification framework was built to diagnose cytomegalovirus status from the catalog of TCR beta chain sequences. In a later analysis, TCR nucleotide sequences were compared against IMGT/GENE-DB human TR gene sequences so that V and J genes could be assigned. In a later analysis, CDR3 sequences and most-parsimonious VDJ recombination scenarios were assigned using the TCRdist pipeline. In a later analysis, each TCR beta chain was defined by its CDR3 amino acid sequence together with its V-gene family, and reads lacking a unique V-gene family were excluded. To address suspected cross-contamination and a sequencing artifact, a later analysis removed over 500 highly shared, low-generation-probability nucleotide sequences. In a later analysis, a clonal expansion index for each public chain was calculated from normalized within-repertoire ranks of inferred template counts. A later analysis computed generation probabilities with a VDJ recombination model fitted to out-of-frame rearrangements, and checked the results against IGoR. In a later analysis, TCR-TCR, TCR-HLA and TCR-CMV co-occurrence was scored with hypergeometric tests, and a repertoire-size bias correction was applied to TCR pairs. To estimate false discovery rates, a later analysis permuted the HLA or CMV assignments 20 times. A later analysis grouped co-occurring TCRs with DBSCAN, adding TCRdist sequence similarity when clustering within HLA-allele-positive subsets. Repertoires with fewer than 30,000 or more than 120,000 public chains, plus five repertoires with anomalous nucleotide sharing, were excluded from co-occurrence clustering. Not all clones reach the TCRdb copy of this immuneACCESS table, which keeps in-frame sequences only. Checked studies attribute under half of the gap to unresolved V genes and leave the rest unexplained. That table furnishes V, J and clone size, whereas the DNA furnished D and trimming. Recorded for this sample are some 150,000 clones; 72% of them occurred a single time. The top ten clonotypes cover approximately 2% of the sample.

The clonotype was recovered from a man in his forties or fifties in good health and CMV-seronegative. The sample consisted of PBMCs.

The CDR3 amino acid sequence is: CASSVGAREAFF. Read as DNA, the sequence is TGTGCCAGCAGTGTGGGGGCGCGTGAAGCTTTCTTT. This chain joins TRBV2 to TRBJ1-1; 6 matching bases give a weak D call of TRBD1. The CDR3 spans 12 residues, from the cysteine through the phenylalanine. Here the CDR3 DNA is all that survives: 36 bases in frame from base 1. CDR1 SNHLY and CDR2 FYNNEI are derived from the germline V gene. Trimming takes 4 bases from V and 7 bases from J, and the germline ends sit 10 bases apart.